The 18 T cell receptor beta chains below come from one sample, sequenced in a study of T cell responses to AZD1222 COVID-19 vaccine. This table comes from immunoSEQ multiplex PCR, and its TCRdb copy is limited to in-frame clones, with some not included. Of over 95,000 clones listed, around 88% are singletons. The sample in question was peripheral blood, obtained 28 days after the second AZD1222 dose. These receptors all stem from an adult who received the AZD1222 COVID-19 vaccine.

The chain joins TRBV6-1 to TRBJ2-3; 11 nucleotides align to TRBD2. V lost 3 bases, J lost 1 base, and 3 bases stayed unmatched. The CDR3 totals 16 residues. CDR1 is MNHNS and CDR2 is SASEGT in the germline V gene. CDR3 in DNA: TGTGCCAGCAGTGATATACTAGCGGGGGGCACAGATACGCAGTATTTT. This encodes CASSDILAGGTDTQYF.

J is TRBJ1-1 and V is TRBV3-1 (or the pseudogene TRBV3-2); D is possibly TRBD1 (5 bases). Looked up from germline, CDR1 is LGHDT and CDR2 is YNNKEL (reference sequence). Trimming shortened V by 3 bases and J by 5 bases, and 13 bases separated the two germline ends. The CDR3 has 14 amino acids. The chain's CDR3 is CASSHGTEGTEAFF. CDR3 in DNA: TGTGCCAGCAGCCACGGGACGGAGGGGACTGAAGCTTTCTTT.

In the case of this clone: The same CDR3 arises from other DNA sequences in this sample as well. The genes are TRBV5-1 and TRBJ1-3; D not certain. Germline V gene data show CDR1 as SGHRS and CDR2 as YFSETQ. Trimming removed 5 bases from V and 3 bases from J, with 9 bases in between. The length of the CDR3 is 13 residues. CDR3 DNA sequence: TGCGCCAGCAGTCCCGGTTATGGAAACACCATATATTTT. It specifies CASSPGYGNTIYF.

The rearrangement links TRBV7-9 to TRBJ2-5, with 7 nucleotides matching TRBD1. With V trimmed by 5 bases and J by 0 bases, 6 bases remained unmatched. CDR3 length equals 15 residues. Germline-derived CDR1 and CDR2 are SEHNR and FQNEAQ (reference sequence). CDR3 amino acids: CASSRGQAYQETQYF. In nucleotides, the CDR3 is TGTGCCAGCAGCCGCGGACAGGCGTACCAAGAGACCCAGTACTTC.

V is TRBV9 and J is TRBJ2-1; 7 bases match TRBD2. Germline lookup yields CDR1 SGDLS and CDR2 YYNGEE. With V trimmed by 4 bases and J by 3 bases, 4 bases remained unmatched. The CDR3 sequence is 14 residues long. The CDR3 DNA sequence: TGTGCCAGCAGCCCCGGGACTAACTACAATGAGCAGTTCTTC. Protein product: CASSPGTNYNEQFF.

V usage is TRBV19 and J usage is TRBJ1-2; 7 bases line up with TRBD1. The V and J ends lost 3 bases and 3 bases, in that order; junction bases with no gene match: 7. Germline V gene sequence: CDR1 LNHDA, CDR2 SQIVND (reference sequence). This CDR3 has 15 amino acids. The CDR3 sequence: CASSIYEGADYGYTF. For the CDR3, the DNA is TGTGCCAGTAGTATTTATGAGGGGGCGGACTATGGCTACACCTTC.

This sequence joins TRBV27 and TRBJ1-6, with D possibly being TRBD1 (5 bases). Germline V CDR1 and CDR2: MNHEY, SMNVEV (reference sequence). Trimming left V 6 bases short and J 9 bases short, with 18 bases between. There are 15 residues in the CDR3. The CDR3 here is CASSSPWGGSSPLHF. The CDR3 DNA follows: TGTGCCAGCAGCTCACCGTGGGGGGGGAGTTCACCCCTCCACTTT.

V and J are TRBV6-2 or TRBV6-3 and TRBJ2-7, with 11 nucleotides matching TRBD1. Losses at the gene ends were 4 bases for V and 3 bases for J; bases not matched to a gene: 8. The CDR3 has 16 residues. Germline V CDR1 and CDR2: MNHEY, SVGEGT. CDR3 residues: CASSSMPGQGDYEQYF. CDR3 DNA: TGTGCCAGCAGTTCCATGCCGGGACAGGGGGACTACGAGCAGTACTTC.

The chain links TRBV6-6 to TRBJ2-5, with 9 bases fitting TRBD1. J gave up 5 bases and V 3 bases, and 10 bases lay outside the gene matches. Germline CDR1 and CDR2: MNHNY and SVGAGI (reference sequence). This CDR3 contains 16 residues. Here the CDR3 DNA reads TGTGCCAGCAGTTATGGCGGGACAGGGTTGCGGGAGACCCAGTACTTC. It translates to CASSYGGTGLRETQYF.

The gene calls are TRBV10-2 and TRBJ1-1; D is uncertain. This CDR3 is 10 amino acids long. The V end lost 0 bases, the J end lost 11 bases, and 4 bases lay between the germline ends. CDR1 is WSHSY, CDR2 SAAADI, per germline. The CDR3 nucleotides are TGCGCCAGCAGTGAGTCGGTGGCTTTCTTT. Protein sequence: CASSESVAFF.

J is TRBJ1-1 and V is TRBV4-2; D perhaps matches TRBD1 (5 bases). The CDR3 covers 18 residues. Per the germline V gene, CDR1 is LGHNA and CDR2 is YNFKEQ. Trimming took 0 bases from V and 12 from J, leaving 29 bases between them. The CDR3 DNA is TGTGCCAGCAGCCAAGAGGGGACGAGCGGGCGCTGGCTTAATAAGCCTTTCTTT. Its translation is CASSQEGTSGRWLNKPFF.

This clone came up a few times. The chain recombines TRBV6-5 with TRBJ1-1, with D unclear. This CDR3 has 13 residues. V gave up 5 bases and J gave up 1 base, with 8 bases separating them. Germline V gene lookup returns CDR1 MNHEY and CDR2 SVGAGI. CDR3 in amino acids: CASSPTGNTEAFF. CDR3 nucleotides: TGTGCCAGCAGTCCAACCGGGAACACTGAAGCTTTCTTT.

V is TRBV5-1 and J is TRBJ2-1; the D gene could be TRBD1 or TRBD2 (5 bases each). From germline, CDR1 is SGHRS and CDR2 YFSETQ. V lost 4 bases and J lost 5, with 16 bases in between. The CDR3 is 15 residues long. The CDR3 reads CASSPAGTPDNEQFF. DNA of the CDR3: TGCGCCAGCAGCCCTGCCGGGACCCCCGACAATGAGCAGTTCTTC.

This clone has a handful of counts. The chain carries TRBV19 and TRBJ2-1; TRBD2 agrees at 7 bases. Trimming took 3 bases from V and 12 from J; bases not matched to a gene: 14. CDR1 LNHDA and CDR2 SQIVND come from the germline V gene (reference sequence). The CDR3 runs to 15 residues. CDR3 amino acids: CASSMSATGLVGQFF. CDR3 nucleotides: TGTGCCAGTAGTATGTCTGCGACTGGACTAGTCGGGCAGTTCTTC.

The V call is TRBV5-1, the J call TRBJ2-1, with 13 positions matching TRBD2. The CDR3 spans 15 residues. Germline V gene sequence: CDR1 SGHRS, CDR2 YFSETQ. After removal of 7 bases from V and 7 bases from J, the junction contained 8 bases not matched to a gene. The CDR3 is CASVTGTSGVNEQFF. The CDR3 nucleotides read TGCGCCAGCGTCACCGGGACTAGCGGGGTAAATGAGCAGTTCTTC.

The chain carries TRBV11-3 and TRBJ1-2, with no clear D. Germline CDR1 reads SGHNT; CDR2 reads YENEEA. The CDR3 is 13 residues long. V was pared by 0 bases and J by 4 bases, with 6 bases between. CDR3 amino acids: CASSLDSVYGYTF. The CDR3 DNA follows: TGTGCCAGCAGCTTAGATAGTGTCTATGGCTACACCTTC. The full variable domain, rest sourced from reference TRBV11-3 and TRBJ1-2, is EAGVVQSPRYKIIEKKQPVAFWCNPISGHNTLYWYLQNLGQGPELLIRYENEEAVDDSQLPKDRFSAERLKGVDSTLKIQPAELGDSAVYLCASSLDSVYGYTFGSGTRLTVV.

V and J are TRBV15 and TRBJ2-5, with TRBD1 as a possible D gene (6 bases). Germline V gene lookup returns CDR1 LNHNV and CDR2 YYDKDF (reference sequence). The CDR3 has 16 residues. The V and J ends lost 0 bases and 6 bases respectively, with 17 bases between them. CDR3 DNA: TGTGCCACCAGCAGAGATTGGGGGCCGGAGGCGAAGACCCAGTACTTC. Residues: CATSRDWGPEAKTQYF.

The genes are TRBV28 and TRBJ2-5, with 14 bases identical to TRBD2. J lost 5 bases, V lost 2 bases, and 19 bases had no gene match. In germline, CDR1 is MDHEN, CDR2 SYDVKM. The CDR3 sequence is 21 residues long. CDR3 sequence reads: CASSLPLTSGGDHKAWETQYF. The CDR3 nucleotides read TGTGCCAGCAGTTTACCTCTGACTAGCGGGGGGGACCACAAAGCGTGGGAGACCCAGTACTTC.